This passage covers 27 T cell receptor beta chains from one sample sequenced in a study of cytomegalovirus exposure and HLA in healthy donors. In the PCR, 60 Vbeta and 13 Jbeta primers were used. Sequencing was performed with immunoSEQ multiplex PCR; in TCRdb, only in-frame clones are kept and a portion is missing. Recorded for this sample: some 70,000 clones. The sample comprised PBMCs. Receptors were obtained from a female donor in good health and CMV-seropositive.

Details on this clone: The same CDR3 is also encoded by other DNA sequences in this sample. The chain combines TRBV5-1 with TRBJ2-1; TRBD1 aligns across 7 bases. Germline V gene sequence: CDR1 SGHRS, CDR2 YFSETQ. J gave up 2 bases and V 0 bases, and 2 bases lay outside the gene matches. The CDR3 is made up of 15 amino acids. CDR3 amino acids: CASSLGQGTYNEQFF. Here the CDR3 DNA reads TGCGCCAGCAGCTTGGGACAGGGTACCTACAATGAGCAGTTCTTC.

The V and J genes are TRBV15 and TRBJ2-5; tentatively, D is TRBD2 (6 bases). The CDR3 contains 15 residues. V dropped 0 bases and J dropped 2 bases, with 10 bases sitting between them. Per the germline V gene, CDR1 is LNHNV and CDR2 is YYDKDF (reference sequence). CDR3 loop: CATSRDGGLQETQYF. The CDR3 DNA reads TGTGCCACCAGCAGAGATGGGGGACTGCAAGAGACCCAGTACTTC.

The rearrangement uses TRBV6-1 and TRBJ2-1; weak D call: TRBD2 (6 bases). V was pared by 0 bases and J by 7 bases, with 19 bases between. The V gene's germline CDR1 is MNHNS and CDR2 SASEGT. The CDR3 consists of 17 residues. The CDR3 protein is CASSEAVDYEGRNEQFF. The CDR3 bases are TGTGCCAGCAGTGAAGCTGTGGACTACGAGGGACGAAATGAGCAGTTCTTC.

This chain uses TRBV27 with TRBJ2-3, with D perhaps matching TRBD2 (5 bases). The CDR3 has 14 amino acids. Looked up from germline, CDR1 is MNHEY and CDR2 is SMNVEV (reference sequence). Deletions cut 5 bases from V and 1 base from J, with 10 bases between. The CDR3 DNA reads as TGTGCCAGCAGTACACTCGGGGGCACAGATACGCAGTATTTT. Residues: CASSTLGGTDTQYF.

The V and J genes are TRBV29-1 and TRBJ2-3; 10 bases align to TRBD1. CDR3 length equals 14 residues. Germline CDR1 is SQVTM and CDR2 is ANQGSEA. V lost 6 bases to trimming and J lost 5 bases; unmatched junction nucleotides: 8. As DNA, the CDR3 is TGCAGCGTCACCGGGACAGGGGAGGGAGATACGCAGTATTTT. This codes for CSVTGTGEGDTQYF.

The chain links TRBV5-1 to TRBJ2-3; TRBD2 matches 10 bases. After removal of 0 bases from V and 0 bases from J, the junction contained 13 bases not matched to a gene. CDR1 and CDR2 (germline): SGHRS, YFSETQ. This CDR3 has 20 residues. The CDR3 region is CASSLGLAGGLSSSTDTQYF. The CDR3 DNA follows: TGCGCCAGCAGCTTGGGTTTAGCGGGAGGCCTCTCCTCTAGCACAGATACGCAGTATTTT. Based on the CDR3 plus reference TRBV5-1 and TRBJ2-3, the full variable domain is KAGVTQTPRYLIKTRGQQVTLSCSPISGHRSVSWYQQTPGQGLQFLFEYFSETQRNKGNFPGRFSGRQFSNSRSEMNVSTLELGDSALYLCASSLGLAGGLSSSTDTQYFGPGTRLTVL.

This chain uses TRBV5-1 with TRBJ1-2; perhaps TRBD1 as D (5 bases). Germline assignment: CDR1 SGHRS and CDR2 YFSETQ. The CDR3 is made up of 14 amino acids. V gave up 0 bases and J gave up 0 bases, with 6 bases separating them. The CDR3, as DNA: TGCGCCAGCAGCTTGGAGACAGCTAACTATGGCTACACCTTC. Translated, it gives CASSLETANYGYTF.

The gene calls are TRBV9 and TRBJ2-7, with D maybe TRBD1 (6 bases). Germline CDR1 and CDR2: SGDLS and YYNGEE. The CDR3 is 16 amino acids. Trimming took off 3 bases at V and 2 bases at J, with 18 bases between the two ends. DNA of the CDR3: TGTGCCAGCAGCGACACACAGGGTCCGGGTCCCTACGAGCAGTACTTC. The encoded protein is CASSDTQGPGPYEQYF.

V usage is TRBV5-6 and J usage is TRBJ2-5; a possible D gene is TRBD2 (6 bases). CDR3 length equals 18 residues. Deletions cut 4 bases from V and 4 bases from J, with 26 bases between. Germline V lookup: CDR1 SGHDT, CDR2 YYEEEE. In nucleotides, the CDR3 is TGTGCCAGCAGCGGGATTACCGACGCGGGGCCGTTGAGAGAGACCCAGTACTTC. Encoded protein: CASSGITDAGPLRETQYF.

The CDR3 region has the DNA TGTGCCATCAGCGCGGGACAGGGGGCTGAACGCGAGCAGTACTTC. Translating gives CAISAGQGAEREQYF. The chain links TRBV10-3 to TRBJ2-7, with TRBD1 matching over 12 bases. Unmatched junction bases numbered 9, after V lost 6 bases and J lost 6 bases. This CDR3 contains 15 residues. CDR1 and CDR2 (germline): ENHRY, SYGVKD.

V is TRBV7-2 and J is TRBJ2-7; 7 nucleotides align to TRBD2. This CDR3 has 14 residues. J was trimmed by 5 bases and V by 1 base; bases with no gene match: 5. The germline V gene encodes CDR1 SGHTA and CDR2 FQGNSA. CDR3 sequence (DNA): TGTGCCAGCAGCTTAGGCGGGAGAAGGGACGAGCAGTACTTC. It is translated as CASSLGGRRDEQYF.

The V and J genes are TRBV28 and TRBJ1-1, with 7 positions matching TRBD1. This CDR3 contains 15 residues. CDR1 and CDR2 from the germline V gene are MDHEN and SYDVKM. Trimming cost V 4 bases and J 6 bases; bases outside gene matches: 11. The CDR3 DNA reads TGTGCCAGCAGTTCCGACAGGGAGCTCTTGGCTGAAGCTTTCTTT. It yields the protein CASSSDRELLAEAFF.

The V gene is TRBV19, the J gene TRBJ1-2; D remains unclear. This CDR3 is built from 13 residues. Per the germline V gene, CDR1 is LNHDA and CDR2 is SQIVND (reference sequence). V was cut by 7 bases and J by 8 bases, with 17 bases left in between. The CDR3 region has the DNA TGTGCCAGTAAAACATCCGGACTAGGCGGCTACACCTTC. This codes for CASKTSGLGGYTF.

This chain joins TRBV18 and TRBJ1-1, with D maybe TRBD1 (6 bases). The CDR3 spans 13 residues. With 4 bases removed from V and 4 bases from J, the gap between germline ends came to 10 bases. The V gene's germline CDR1 is KGHSH and CDR2 LQKENI. DNA for the CDR3: TGTGCCAGCTCACTCACAGGGACCACTGAAGCTTTCTTT. Translation gives CASSLTGTTEAFF.

V and J are TRBV6-1 and TRBJ2-3; no clear D gene. Germline V CDR1 and CDR2: MNHNS, SASEGT. CDR3 size: 13 residues. Trimming took off 1 base at V and 6 bases at J, with 8 bases between the two ends. CDR3 DNA sequence: TGTGCCAGCAGTGAAGTCGAGAGGGATACGCAGTATTTT. Amino acid sequence: CASSEVERDTQYF.

The rearrangement uses TRBV11-2 and TRBJ2-5, with a weak D call TRBD2 (5 bases). Judging by the DNA end, TRBJ2-7 fits better; the J call may be wrong. Germline V lookup: CDR1 SGHAT, CDR2 FQNNGV. CDR3 size: 14 residues. The CDR3: CASSLDRTSYEQYF. The CDR3 DNA reads TGTGCCAGCAGCTTAGATCGAACTAGCTACGAGCAGTACTTC.

A word on this clone: Other DNA sequences in the sample encode the same CDR3. This chain uses TRBV19 with TRBJ2-7; 12 bases match TRBD2. The CDR3 runs 14 residues. Germline V CDR1 and CDR2: LNHDA, SQIVND (reference sequence). The V segment lost 2 bases and the J segment 4 bases; nucleotides outside the gene matches: 0. The CDR3 is CASSITSGRYEQYF. CDR3 coding DNA: TGTGCCAGTAGTATAACTAGCGGGAGGTACGAGCAGTACTTC.

This rearrangement joins TRBV12-5 to TRBJ2-7; 7 bases line up with TRBD1. Germline V CDR1 and CDR2: LGHNT, FRNRAP. J was trimmed by 4 bases and V by 7 bases; bases with no gene match: 10. The CDR3 has 14 residues. CDR3 in amino acids: CASAMSTGPYEQYF. The DNA of the CDR3 is TGTGCTAGTGCCATGTCGACAGGGCCGTACGAGCAGTACTTC.

On this clone itself: One junction end disagrees with the germline gene, perhaps due to a read error. This chain uses TRBV7-7 with TRBJ2-5, with TRBD2 identical over 7 bases. Germline V gene data show CDR1 as SSHAT and CDR2 as FNYEAQ (reference sequence). The CDR3 contains 14 residues. The CDR3, as DNA: TGTGCTAGCAGCTTAGGCGGGAGTCTGGAGACCCAGTACTTC. Translation gives CASSLGGSLETQYF.

This chain uses TRBV11-2 with TRBJ1-1; D might be TRBD1 (6 bases). This CDR3 comprises 13 residues. Trimming took off 3 bases at V and 4 bases at J, with 9 bases between the two ends. Germline V lookup: CDR1 SGHAT, CDR2 FQNNGV. CDR3 loop: CASSFRGSTEAFF. For the CDR3, the DNA is TGTGCCAGCAGCTTTAGGGGGAGCACTGAAGCTTTCTTT.

The rearrangement uses TRBV11-2 and TRBJ1-1; TRBD1 is a possible D gene (5 bases). Trimming shortened V by 3 bases and J by 5 bases, and 10 bases separated the two germline ends. Germline loops: CDR1 SGHAT, CDR2 FQNNGV. The CDR3 has 13 residues. The CDR3 sequence is CASSFGGGTEAFF. CDR3 bases: TGTGCCAGCAGCTTCGGGGGGGGAACTGAAGCTTTCTTT.

The J gene is TRBJ2-1, the V gene TRBV28; 14 nucleotides match TRBD2. CDR1 MDHEN and CDR2 SYDVKM come from the germline V gene. V shed 4 bases, J shed 4 bases, and the junction held 9 bases outside the gene matches. CDR3 length: 18 residues. CDR3 nucleotides: TGTGCCAGCAGTTCCCACGGACTAGCGGGAGGCCCATACAATGAGCAGTTCTTC. It codes for CASSSHGLAGGPYNEQFF. The variable domain in full, completed from reference TRBV28 and TRBJ2-1, reads DVKVTQSSRYLVKRTGEKVFLECVQDMDHENMFWYRQDPGLGLRLIYFSYDVKMKEKGDIPEGYSVSREKKERFSLILESASTNQTSMYLCASSSHGLAGGPYNEQFFGPGTRLTVL.

The chain uses TRBV9 and TRBJ2-2, with D maybe TRBD1 (6 bases). Germline CDR1 and CDR2: SGDLS and YYNGEE. V lost 2 bases, J lost 4 bases, and 12 bases lay in between. The CDR3 runs to 15 residues. DNA for the CDR3: TGTGCCAGCAGCGTCACAACAGGGCCCACCGGGGAGCTGTTTTTT. Its protein is CASSVTTGPTGELFF.

The J gene is TRBJ2-6, the V gene TRBV4-3, with D unresolved. V lost 2 bases and J 1 base, leaving 15 bases between the germline ends. Germline values: CDR1 LGHNA, CDR2 YSLEER. The CDR3 sequence is 18 residues long. This chain's CDR3 is CASSQMVTVYSGANVLTF. DNA for the CDR3: TGCGCCAGCAGCCAAATGGTAACGGTGTATTCTGGGGCCAACGTCCTGACTTTC.

The chain combines TRBV19 with TRBJ1-1; D is ambiguous. The CDR3 covers 14 residues. Deletions cut 6 bases from V and 4 bases from J, with 15 bases between. Germline V gene sequence: CDR1 LNHDA, CDR2 SQIVND (reference sequence). In DNA form, the CDR3 reads TGTGCCAGTAGGGCCGGGGAGGGCAGCACTGAAGCTTTCTTT. It is translated as CASRAGEGSTEAFF.

The CDR3 is CSLHGGNEQFF. CDR3 nucleotide sequence: TGCAGTCTCCACGGGGGTAATGAGCAGTTCTTC. This chain uses TRBV20-1 with TRBJ2-1; possibly TRBD2 for D (6 bases). This CDR3 comprises 11 residues. Looked up from germline, CDR1 is DFQATT and CDR2 is SNEGSKA (reference sequence). V shed 8 bases and J shed 7 bases, with 12 bases lying between them.

The gene calls are TRBV30 and TRBJ1-2; no clear D gene. Germline CDR1 GTSNPN, CDR2 SVGIG (reference sequence). The CDR3 totals 16 residues. Trimming removed 3 bases at V and 6 bases at J, with 23 bases between. DNA of the CDR3: TGTGCCTGGAGGGGGAGGACCGCCCGAGTCTGGGATGGCTACACCTTC. It yields the protein CAWRGRTARVWDGYTF.